The present entry profiles one TCR beta chain with its context. The data were obtained in a study of technical replicates of blood from a handful of donors. Assay used: immunoSEQ multiplex PCR; TCRdb lists only in-frame clones, some missing. This table has under 80,000 clones, approximately 94% appearing once. Trimming took 6 bases from V and 2 from J; bases not matched to a gene: 3. Germline V lookup: CDR1 MGHRA, CDR2 YSYEKL. The CDR3 is made up of 14 amino acids. Sequences were obtained from T cells isolated from PBMCs. The chain has TRBV4-1 and TRBJ2-2; 7 bases agree with TRBD1. The sequence was obtained from a human donor in good health. The CDR3 protein is CASRQGSNTGELFF. The CDR3 nucleotides read TGCGCCAGCAGACAGGGGTCTAACACCGGGGAGCTGTTTTTT.